The TCR beta chain described here comes from a study of regulatory T cells in long-lasting Graves disease. This clonotype showed up many times. With iRepertoire HTBI primers and Arm-PCR of CDR3 regions, TCR beta libraries were built. TCRdb called the multiplex PCR reads again in MiXCR, with one record for every CDR3 protein. This sample has 500,000 or so distinct CDR3 sequences, with 12% to 15% found just once. The CDR3 consists of 12 residues. Unmatched junction bases numbered 4, after V lost 4 bases and J lost 8 bases. Germline V gene data show CDR1 as SQVTM and CDR2 as ANQGSEA. Time point given: newly diagnosed GD, antithyroid drugs for less than 3 months. TCR sequences were obtained from RNA taken from PBMCs. This same sample was also taken into another study, of T cells in Graves' hyperthyroidism and ophthalmopathy.

The chain uses TRBV29-1 and TRBJ1-2; 10 nucleotides line up with TRBD1. The clonotype comes from a woman between 45 and 65 years old with Graves disease. Sample: peripheral blood mononuclear cells (PBMCs), taken at new diagnosis, from a patient treated with antithyroid drugs. The DNA of the CDR3 is TGCAGCGTTGCGGGACAGGGGAGCGGCTACACCTTC. This encodes CSVAGQGSGYTF.